The entry below gives a single TCR beta chain sequence along with its context. Its antigen is still unknown. The PCR had 60 Vbeta and 13 Jbeta primers. The protocol was immunoSEQ multiplex PCR, while the TCRdb copy is restricted to in-frame clones and leaves out a portion. Of about 140,000 clones in the sample, 80% to 85% were seen once. These data belong to a study of cytomegalovirus exposure and HLA in healthy donors. Study overall: Around 78 million unique TCR sequences came from HLA-typed donors in an early release.

Overall study results and limits: Later work showed greater clonal expansion in HLA-associated TCR beta chains than in equally common others. Sequence variants that were highly shared formed a cluster that was likely a sequencing artifact.

CDR3 length: 16 residues. Germline-derived CDR1 and CDR2 are SEHNR and FQNEAQ (reference sequence). V lost 3 bases to trimming and J lost 3 bases; unmatched junction nucleotides: 7. Input material: PBMCs. The V call is TRBV7-9, the J call TRBJ2-3; 9 bases match TRBD1. This clonotype originated in a female donor in good health and CMV-seronegative. The CDR3 DNA sequence: TGTGCCAGCAGCTTGGCCCCTGGACAGGGGACAGATACGCAGTATTTT. Translating gives CASSLAPGQGTDTQYF.